This T cell receptor beta chain emerged from a study of breast tumors, draining lymph nodes, adjacent tissues. The sample holds many counts of this clonotype. Breast cancer patients provided tissue from their axillary draining lymph nodes. One entry per CDR3 protein, called by TCRdb with MiXCR from the multiplex PCR reads. The sample lists about 110,000 distinct CDR3 sequences; approximately 28% were seen once. The sequenced sample was axillary lymph node tissue. The receptor was derived from a female donor with breast cancer. Some clones in this sample may be carry-over from other donors' samples.

CDR3 sequence: CAISEGQRNSPLHF. CDR3 bases: TGTGCCATCAGTGAGGGACAAAGGAATTCACCCCTCCACTTT. The genes are TRBV10-3 and TRBJ1-6; D may be TRBD1 (5 bases). The germline gives CDR1 ENHRY, CDR2 SYGVKD. Trimming removed 2 bases from V and 7 bases from J, with 9 bases in between. The CDR3 spans 14 residues.